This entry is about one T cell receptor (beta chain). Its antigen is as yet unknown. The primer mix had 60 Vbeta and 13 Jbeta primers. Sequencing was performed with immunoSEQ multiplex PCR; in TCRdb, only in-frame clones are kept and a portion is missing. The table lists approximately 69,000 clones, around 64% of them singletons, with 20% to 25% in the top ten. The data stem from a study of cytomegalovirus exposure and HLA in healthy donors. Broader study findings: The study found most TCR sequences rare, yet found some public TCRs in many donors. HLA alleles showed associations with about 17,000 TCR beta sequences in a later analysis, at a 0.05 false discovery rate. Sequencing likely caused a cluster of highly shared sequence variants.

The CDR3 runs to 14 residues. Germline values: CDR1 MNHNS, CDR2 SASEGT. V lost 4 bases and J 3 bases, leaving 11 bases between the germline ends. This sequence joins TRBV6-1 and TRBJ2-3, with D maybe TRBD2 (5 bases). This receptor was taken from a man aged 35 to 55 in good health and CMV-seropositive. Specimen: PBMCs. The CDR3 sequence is CASSVREQTDTQYF. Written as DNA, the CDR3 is TGTGCCAGCAGTGTACGGGAACAAACAGATACGCAGTATTTT.